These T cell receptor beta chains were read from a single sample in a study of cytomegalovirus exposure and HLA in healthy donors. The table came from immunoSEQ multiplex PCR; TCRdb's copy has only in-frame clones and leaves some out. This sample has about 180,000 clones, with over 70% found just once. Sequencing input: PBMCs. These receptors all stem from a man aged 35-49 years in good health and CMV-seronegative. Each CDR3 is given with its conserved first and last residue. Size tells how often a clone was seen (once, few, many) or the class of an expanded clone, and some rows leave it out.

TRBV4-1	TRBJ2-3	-	CASSQATGVYTDTQYF
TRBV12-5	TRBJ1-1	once	CASGQNTEAFF
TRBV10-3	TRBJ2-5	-	CAISYRGQETQYF
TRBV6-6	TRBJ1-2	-	CASSYPPDRGHGYTF
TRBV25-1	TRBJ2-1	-	CASRPGTSGSNEQFF
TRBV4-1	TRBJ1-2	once	CASSPRDRGDHGYTF
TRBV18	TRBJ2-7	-	CASSPGQAHFYEQYF
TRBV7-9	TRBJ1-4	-	CASSFGGIGEKLFF
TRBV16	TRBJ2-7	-	CASSHHRSYEQYF
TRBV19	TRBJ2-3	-	CASSIGGASDTQYF
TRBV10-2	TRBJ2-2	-	CASSESKGTGELFF
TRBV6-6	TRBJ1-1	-	CASNPPGDTEAFF
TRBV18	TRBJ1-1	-	CASSRTGIRGTEAFF
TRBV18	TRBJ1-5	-	CASSPQGTQPQHF
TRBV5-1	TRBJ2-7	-	CASSLAFASGAYEQYF
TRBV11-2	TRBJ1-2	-	CASSKAGTGKSNGYTF
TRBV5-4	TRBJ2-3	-	CASSRSLTRGTDTQYF
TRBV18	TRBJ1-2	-	CASSSTERNYGYTF
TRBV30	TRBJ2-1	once	CAWSAPGLAEEQFF
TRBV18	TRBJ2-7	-	CASSPLTSGVTYEQYF
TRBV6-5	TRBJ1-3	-	CASSYSTGGTGNTIYF
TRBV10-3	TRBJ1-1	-	CAIRTGQTNTEAFF
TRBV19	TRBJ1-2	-	CASTPGQGLYGYTF
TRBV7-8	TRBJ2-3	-	CASSPRRAPDTQYF
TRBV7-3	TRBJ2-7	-	CASSPPPGQGAREQYF
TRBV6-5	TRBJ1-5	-	CASSYQGNQPQHF
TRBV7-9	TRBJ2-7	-	CASTGGSYEQYF
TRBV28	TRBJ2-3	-	CASSFLQGEGTDTQYF
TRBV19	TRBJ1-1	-	CASSADRDTEAFF
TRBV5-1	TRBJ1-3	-	CASSLASGGYGNTIYF
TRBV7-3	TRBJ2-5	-	CASSLWGPSGGETQYF
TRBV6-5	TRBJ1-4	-	CASSTTASTNEKLFF
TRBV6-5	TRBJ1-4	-	CASSYSLLHVEKLFF
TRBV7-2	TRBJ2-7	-	CASSYRIQASYEQYF
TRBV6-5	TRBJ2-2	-	CASRPGTLMIGELFF
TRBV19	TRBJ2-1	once	CASSIVLARTNEQFF
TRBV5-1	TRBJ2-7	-	CASGQGEILHEQYF
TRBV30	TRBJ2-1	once	CAWWRAGPRDEQFF
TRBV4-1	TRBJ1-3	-	CASSLGMGYGNTIYF
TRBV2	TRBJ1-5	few	CASTEVKNQPQHF
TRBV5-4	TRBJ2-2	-	CASSTRQGGTGELFF
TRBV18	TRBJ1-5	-	CASHQGRGQPQHF
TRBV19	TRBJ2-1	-	CATWGKTGSYNEQFF
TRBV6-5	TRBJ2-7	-	CASSYIDRKDEQYF
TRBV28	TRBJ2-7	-	CASSPPGQNSYEQYF
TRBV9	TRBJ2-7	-	CASSAALAGVHEQYF
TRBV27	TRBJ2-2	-	CASSLAGVYWDTGELFF
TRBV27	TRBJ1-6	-	CASSVGGRSPLHF
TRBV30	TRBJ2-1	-	CAWRGTMNPYNEQFF
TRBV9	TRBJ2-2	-	CASSVVGGAGELFF
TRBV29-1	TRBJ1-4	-	CSVAGEQGGEKLFF
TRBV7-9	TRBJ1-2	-	CASSLEAAGDGYTF
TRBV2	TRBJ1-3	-	CASSATGRGNTIYF
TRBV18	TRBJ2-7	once	CASSILLPGTRVYEQYF
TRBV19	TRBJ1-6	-	CASSDRGGSPLHF